The 2 T cell receptor beta chains below come from one sample, sequenced in a study of blood T cell repertoires in COVID-19. Clones were sequenced by immunoSEQ multiplex PCR, and TCRdb holds only the in-frame ones, with some missing. The sample consists of 35,000 to 55,000 clones, almost 90% of them appearing once. Sequencing was done on a sample of peripheral blood. The source of these receptors is a man in his forties or fifties with active COVID-19.

The genes are TRBV6-6 and TRBJ1-2; perhaps TRBD1 as D (6 bases). The CDR3 totals 12 residues. Trimming took off 8 bases at V and 4 bases at J, with 11 bases between the two ends. Germline CDR1 and CDR2: MNHNY and SVGAGI (reference sequence). The CDR3 sequence is CASGQSTYGYTF. The CDR3 DNA reads TGTGCCAGCGGACAGTCGACCTATGGCTACACCTTC.

This chain uses TRBV7-8 with TRBJ2-2; D gene ambiguous. V was cut by 3 bases and J by 7 bases, with 12 bases left in between. The CDR3 spans 14 residues. Looked up from germline, CDR1 is SGHVS and CDR2 is FQNEAQ. The chain's CDR3 is CASSFQPRGGELFF. As DNA, the CDR3 is TGTGCCAGCAGCTTTCAACCCCGAGGCGGGGAGCTGTTTTTT. Supplemented by reference TRBV7-8 and TRBJ2-2, the full variable domain reads GAGVSQSPRYKVAKRGQDVALRCDPISGHVSLFWYQQALGQGPEFLTYFQNEAQLDKSGLPSDRFFAERPEGSVSTLKIQRTQQEDSAVYLCASSFQPRGGELFFGEGSRLTVL.